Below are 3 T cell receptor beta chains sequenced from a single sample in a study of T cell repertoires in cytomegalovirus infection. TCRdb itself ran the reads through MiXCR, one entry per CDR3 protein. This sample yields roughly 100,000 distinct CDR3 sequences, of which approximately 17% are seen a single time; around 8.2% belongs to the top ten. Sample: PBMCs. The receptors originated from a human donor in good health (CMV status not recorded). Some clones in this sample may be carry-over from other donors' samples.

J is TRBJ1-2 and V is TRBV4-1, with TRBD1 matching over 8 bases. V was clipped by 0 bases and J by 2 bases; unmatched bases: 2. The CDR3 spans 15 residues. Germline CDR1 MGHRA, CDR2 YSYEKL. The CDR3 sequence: CASSQEQGANYGYTF. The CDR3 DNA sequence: TGCGCCAGCAGCCAAGAGCAGGGGGCCAACTATGGCTACACCTTC.

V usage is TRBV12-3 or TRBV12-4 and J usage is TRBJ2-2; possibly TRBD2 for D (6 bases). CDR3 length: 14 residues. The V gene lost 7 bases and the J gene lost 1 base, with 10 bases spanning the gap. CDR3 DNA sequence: TGTGCCAGCAAGGCGGGGCGGAACACCGGGGAGCTGTTTTTT. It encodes CASKAGRNTGELFF.

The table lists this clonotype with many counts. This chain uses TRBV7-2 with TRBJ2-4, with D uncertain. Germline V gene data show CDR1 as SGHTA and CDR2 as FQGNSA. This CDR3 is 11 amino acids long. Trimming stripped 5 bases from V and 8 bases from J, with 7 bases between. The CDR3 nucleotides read TGTGCCAGCAGCCCTGGGGACATTCAGTACTTC. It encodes CASSPGDIQYF.